Each of the 10 T cell receptor beta chains below was sequenced from the same sample in a study of T cells in Graves' hyperthyroidism and ophthalmopathy. What was amplified from RNA transcripts were TCR beta CDR3 regions. A first-round RT-PCR of the TCR CDR3 used the HTBI primer set. TCRdb recomputed calls from the multiplex PCR reads with MiXCR, one row per CDR3 protein. The repertoire has roughly 700,000 distinct CDR3 sequences, around 15% of them found once; the top ten carry roughly a tenth. The sequencing sample was made of blood. The receptor source for this set is a woman between 18 and 29 years old with Graves' hyperthyroidism.

This clonotype has only a few counts. The chain uses TRBV7-9 and TRBJ1-6; no definite D call. The CDR3 covers 15 residues. The V gene lost 2 bases and the J gene lost 5 bases, with 10 bases spanning the gap. The germline V gene encodes CDR1 SEHNR and CDR2 FQNEAQ (reference sequence). CDR3: CASSLRARDNSPLHF. DNA of the CDR3: TGTGCCAGCAGCTTAAGGGCACGAGATAATTCACCCCTCCACTTT.

The sample holds many counts of this clonotype. The rearrangement uses TRBV7-9 and TRBJ1-1; no clear D gene. The V end lost 5 bases, the J end lost 3 bases, and 7 bases lay between the germline ends. The CDR3 spans 12 residues. Looked up from germline, CDR1 is SEHNR and CDR2 is FQNEAQ (reference sequence). The CDR3 protein is CASSTSYTEAFF. CDR3 nucleotide sequence: TGTGCCAGCAGCACTAGCTACACTGAAGCTTTCTTT.

This clonotype showed up many times. The V call is TRBV18, the J call TRBJ1-3; D is unclear. The CDR3 is 16 residues long. V lost 1 base to trimming and J lost 1 base, with 11 bases between them. CDR1 KGHSH and CDR2 LQKENI come from the germline V gene. The chain's CDR3 is CASSPQGVNSGNTIYF. CDR3 nucleotide sequence: TGTGCCAGCTCACCACAGGGTGTCAATTCTGGAAACACCATATATTTT.

This clonotype was counted many times. The chain links TRBV20-1 to TRBJ2-5; TRBD2 is a possible D gene (5 bases). The CDR3 covers 13 residues. Germline loops: CDR1 DFQATT, CDR2 SNEGSKA (reference sequence). V was pared by 5 bases and J by 4 bases, with 14 bases between. The CDR3 coding sequence is TGCAGTGCTTTCGGGAAAGTAGGAGAGACCCAGTACTTC. This sequence encodes CSAFGKVGETQYF.

This clonotype was recorded at least ten times. The chain uses TRBV6-1 and TRBJ1-2; no firm D call. CDR3 length: 12 residues. V was cut by 8 bases and J by 2 bases, with 9 bases left in between. Germline V CDR1 and CDR2: MNHNS, SASEGT. The CDR3 loop reads CASSGRNYGYTF. DNA for the CDR3: TGTGCCAGCTCCGGGAGGAACTATGGCTACACCTTC.

The sample holds many counts of this clonotype. The chain uses TRBV7-8 and TRBJ2-5; D is possibly TRBD1 (5 bases). V was clipped by 5 bases and J by 4 bases, with 17 bases between them. CDR1 is SGHVS, CDR2 FQNEAQ, per germline. The length of the CDR3 is 15 residues. The CDR3: CASSDGALTGETQYF. The CDR3 DNA sequence: TGTGCCAGCAGCGATGGGGCCCTCACGGGAGAGACCCAGTACTTC.

This clonotype has more than one count but fewer than ten. The DNA for the CDR3 is TGTGCCAGCCGGGGCAGGGGAATCGCAGATACGCAGTATTTT. This gives the protein CASRGRGIADTQYF. The chain links TRBV6-1 to TRBJ2-3, with D possibly matching TRBD1 (6 bases). The germline V gene encodes CDR1 MNHNS and CDR2 SASEGT. V was cut by 8 bases and J by 4 bases, with 16 bases left in between. CDR3 size: 14 residues.

The rearrangement joins TRBV11-1 to TRBJ1-2; TRBD1 is a possible D gene (6 bases). Germline V lookup: CDR1 SGHAT, CDR2 FQDESV (reference sequence). V was pared by 3 bases and J by 4 bases, with 12 bases between. The CDR3 is made up of 14 amino acids. CDR3 sequence: CASSLGALGYGYTF. DNA of the CDR3: TGTGCCAGCAGCTTGGGGGCCTTGGGCTATGGCTACACCTTC.

This clonotype was picked up many times. This sequence joins TRBV6-1 and TRBJ2-5, with D hard to call. The CDR3 runs to 11 residues. V was shortened by 6 bases and J by 5 bases, with 7 bases between the two germline ends. Germline V gene lookup returns CDR1 MNHNS and CDR2 SASEGT. CDR3 coding DNA: TGTGCCAGCAGCGAATCGGAGACCCAGTACTTC. It translates to CASSESETQYF.

This clonotype came up many times. The chain recombines TRBV11-2 with TRBJ2-1, with D tentatively TRBD2 (5 bases). The CDR3 consists of 14 residues. V was cut by 5 bases and J by 2 bases, with 10 bases left in between. The germline V gene encodes CDR1 SGHAT and CDR2 FQNNGV. The CDR3 reads CASSHRGTYNEQFF. CDR3 DNA: TGTGCCAGCAGCCATCGAGGGACCTACAATGAGCAGTTCTTC.